One T cell receptor (beta chain) is described in this entry. Its cognate antigen is unknown. This record belongs to a study of T cells in localized non-small cell lung cancer. Findings and caveats of the study: Patients showing higher blood T cell density tended to see longer overall survival. Uninvolved adjacent lung showed higher T cell clonality than tumor. The study detected a median roughly 57 of the top 100 tumor clones in adjacent lung.

Clones were read by immunoSEQ multiplex PCR, and TCRdb kept only the in-frame ones, dropping some. The table records 35,000 to 45,000 clones, around 79% of them present only once. Germline assignment: CDR1 SGHDT and CDR2 YYEEEE. The CDR3 length is 14 residues. Trimming cost V 2 bases and J 1 base, with 9 bases left between them. The sample was PBMCs, taken before any cancer treatment. The sequence came from a woman aged 40-75 years with stage II squamous cell lung carcinoma. This chain links TRBV5-6 with TRBJ2-5, with TRBD2 as a possible D gene (5 bases). Written as DNA, the CDR3 is TGTGCCAGCAGCTTAATAAGCGGCCAAGAGACCCAGTACTTC. The encoded protein is CASSLISGQETQYF. Looking up the rest from reference TRBV5-6 and TRBJ2-5 gives the full variable domain: DAGVTQSPTHLIKTRGQQVTLRCSPKSGHDTVSWYQQALGQGPQFIFQYYEEEERQRGNFPDRFSGHQFPNYSSELNVNALLLGDSALYLCASSLISGQETQYFGPGTRLLVL.